Below, 12 T cell receptor beta chains from the same sample are listed, as sequenced in a study of shared clonotypes between healthy human individuals. Generated by immunoSEQ multiplex PCR, the TCRdb table keeps only in-frame clones and is missing some. Among millions of clones listed, over 85% were seen once. The sample was naive CD4+ T cells sorted from blood. Subset specified: CD45RA+ positively selected. All receptors derive from a man between 18 and 29 years old in good health.

On this clone itself: A read error may be the cause here, since a much bigger clone is one base away. The sample has other DNA sequences that encode this CDR3 too. V gene TRBV5-6 combines with J gene TRBJ1-3; D is undetermined. There are 12 residues in the CDR3. CDR1 is SGHDT, CDR2 YYEEEE, per germline. V lost 0 bases, J lost 3 bases, and 1 base lay in between. This CDR3 is CASSLGGNTIYF. CDR3 DNA: TGTGCCAGCAGCTTGGGTGGAAACACCATATATTTT.

In DNA form, the CDR3 reads TGCGCCAGCAGTGAAGCGGGGGGCTCCTACAATGAGCAGTTCTTC. It codes for CASSEAGGSYNEQFF. This chain joins TRBV10-1 and TRBJ2-1; 9 nucleotides line up with TRBD2. V lost 3 bases and J lost 0; bases outside the gene matches: 0. The V gene's germline CDR1 is WNHNN and CDR2 SYGVQD (reference sequence). CDR3 size: 15 residues.

V and J are TRBV21-1 and TRBJ2-7; the DNA was not compared with TRBD1, the D call given in the table. TRBV21-1 is a known pseudogene. The CDR3 is 16 residues long. DNA for the CDR3: TGTGCCAGCAGCAAAGTCAGGGGGCCTATCTCCTACGAGCAGTACTTC. Translated, it gives CASSKVRGPISYEQYF.

The chain recombines TRBV6-6 with TRBJ2-7; 7 nucleotides agree with TRBD1. Germline-derived CDR1 and CDR2 are MNHNY and SVGAGI (reference sequence). V dropped 4 bases and J dropped 5; count of bases not matched to a gene: 5. This CDR3 is built from 13 residues. Here the CDR3 DNA reads TGTGCCAGCAGTTCCGACAGGGTCCACGAGCAGTACTTC. It is translated as CASSSDRVHEQYF.

The V and J genes are TRBV30 and TRBJ2-3; 7 bases are a match to TRBD1. The CDR3 totals 15 residues. J was trimmed by 5 bases and V by 5 bases; bases with no gene match: 13. CDR1 is GTSNPN, CDR2 SVGIG, per germline (reference sequence). DNA for the CDR3: TGTGCCTGGGGCCACAGGGGAATTCTCGGAGATACGCAGTATTTT. This translates into CAWGHRGILGDTQYF. Looking up the rest from reference TRBV30 and TRBJ2-3 gives the full variable domain: SQTIHQWPATLVQPVGSPLSLECTVEGTSNPNLYWYRQAAGRGLQLLFYSVGIGQISSEVPQNLSASRPQDRQFILSSKKLLLSDSGFYLCAWGHRGILGDTQYFGPGTRLTVL.

Only a few counts were recorded for this clone. It may be a read error: a sequence one base away is much more abundant. Here the CDR3 DNA reads TGTGCCAGCAGCTTAGTCGGGACAGACTATGGCTACACCTTC. It encodes CASSLVGTDYGYTF. The V and J genes are TRBV7-9 and TRBJ1-2, with 7 bases identical to TRBD1. In germline, CDR1 is SEHNR, CDR2 FQNEAQ (reference sequence). V lost 1 base, J lost 3 bases, and 2 bases stayed unmatched. The CDR3 spans 14 residues.

With regard to this clone: This same CDR3 is encoded by further DNA sequences in the sample. The J gene is TRBJ2-7, the V gene TRBV7-9; the match to TRBD1 covers 9 bases. J lost 5 bases, V lost 4 bases, and 9 bases had no gene match. The CDR3 has 15 amino acids. Germline CDR1 SEHNR, CDR2 FQNEAQ (reference sequence). The CDR3 here is CASSSPDRGGHEQYF. DNA of the CDR3: TGTGCCAGCAGCTCCCCCGACAGGGGGGGCCACGAGCAGTACTTC.

The rearrangement links TRBV30 to TRBJ1-6; no definite D call. V lost 2 bases to trimming and J lost 0 bases, with 8 bases between them. The CDR3 has 15 residues. Germline-derived CDR1 and CDR2 are GTSNPN and SVGIG (reference sequence). The CDR3 reads CAWSSESSYNSPLHF. The CDR3 DNA sequence: TGTGCCTGGAGTTCCGAGAGCTCCTATAATTCACCCCTCCACTTT.

The chain joins TRBV6-5 to TRBJ1-2; the D is unclear. Germline V gene sequence: CDR1 MNHEY, CDR2 SVGAGI. This CDR3 region has 12 residues. V was pared by 7 bases and J by 0 bases, with 6 bases between. The CDR3 here is CASTRANYGYTF. As DNA, the CDR3 is TGTGCCAGCACGAGAGCTAACTATGGCTACACCTTC.

The chain links TRBV2 to TRBJ2-1; D could derive from TRBD1 or TRBD2 (5 bases each). Trimming shortened V by 6 bases and J by 2 bases, and 14 bases separated the two germline ends. This CDR3 has 15 amino acids. Germline assignment: CDR1 SNHLY and CDR2 FYNNEI. The CDR3 nucleotides read TGTGCCAGCAGCGACGACAAGGGACCCTACAATGAGCAGTTCTTC. Protein product: CASSDDKGPYNEQFF.

The V gene is TRBV29-1, the J gene TRBJ1-2, with D perhaps matching TRBD1 (5 bases). Trimming stripped 4 bases from V and 4 bases from J, with 10 bases between. Looked up from germline, CDR1 is SQVTM and CDR2 is ANQGSEA. The CDR3 extends over 12 amino acids. DNA of the CDR3: TGCAGCGTTGGCGGGGCGCCCTATGGCTACACCTTC. It encodes CSVGGAPYGYTF. Filled out from reference TRBV29-1 and TRBJ1-2, the complete variable domain reads SAVISQKPSRDICQRGTSLTIQCQVDSQVTMMFWYRQQPGQSLTLIATANQGSEATYESGFVIDKFPISRPNLTFSTLTVSNMSPEDSSIYLCSVGGAPYGYTFGSGTRLTVV.

CDR3 coding DNA: TGTGCCAGCACAGTCAGGGCCGATAATTCACCCCTCCACTTT. Amino acid sequence: CASTVRADNSPLHF. The rearrangement joins TRBV2 to TRBJ1-6, with a weak D call TRBD1 (5 bases). V was shortened by 7 bases and J by 5 bases, with 12 bases between the two germline ends. CDR1 is SNHLY and CDR2 is FYNNEI in the germline V gene. CDR3 length equals 14 residues.